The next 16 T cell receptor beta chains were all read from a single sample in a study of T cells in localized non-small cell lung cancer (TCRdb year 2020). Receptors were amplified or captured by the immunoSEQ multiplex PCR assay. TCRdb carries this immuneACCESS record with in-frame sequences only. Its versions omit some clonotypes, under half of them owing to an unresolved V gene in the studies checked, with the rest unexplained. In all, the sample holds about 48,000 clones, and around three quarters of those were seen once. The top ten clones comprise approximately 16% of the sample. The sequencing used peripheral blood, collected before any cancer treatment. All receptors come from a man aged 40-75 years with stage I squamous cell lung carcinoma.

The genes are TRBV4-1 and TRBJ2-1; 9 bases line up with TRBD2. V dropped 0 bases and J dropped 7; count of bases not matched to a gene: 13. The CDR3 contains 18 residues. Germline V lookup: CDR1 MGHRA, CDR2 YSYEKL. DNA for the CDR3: TGCGCCAGCAGCCAAGATCTAGGCGGGGGGGCCGGTTTGAATGAGCAGTTCTTC. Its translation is CASSQDLGGGAGLNEQFF.

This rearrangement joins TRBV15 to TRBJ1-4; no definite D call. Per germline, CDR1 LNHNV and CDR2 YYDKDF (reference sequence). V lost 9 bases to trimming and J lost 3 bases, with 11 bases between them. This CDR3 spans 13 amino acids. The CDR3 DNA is TGTGCCACAGCGCCGGCCCCTAATGAAAAACTGTTTTTT. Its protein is CATAPAPNEKLFF.

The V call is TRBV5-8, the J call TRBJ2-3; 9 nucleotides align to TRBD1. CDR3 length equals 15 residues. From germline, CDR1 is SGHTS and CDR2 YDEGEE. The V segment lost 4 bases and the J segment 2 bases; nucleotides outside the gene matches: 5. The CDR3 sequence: CASSPGTGNTDTQYF. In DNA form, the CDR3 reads TGTGCCAGCAGCCCCGGGACAGGGAACACAGATACGCAGTATTTT.

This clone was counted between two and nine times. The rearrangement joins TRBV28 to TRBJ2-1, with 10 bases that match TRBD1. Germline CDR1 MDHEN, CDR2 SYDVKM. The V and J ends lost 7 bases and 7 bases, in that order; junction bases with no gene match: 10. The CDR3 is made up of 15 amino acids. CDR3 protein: CASKGGDRGANEQFF. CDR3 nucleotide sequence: TGTGCCAGCAAGGGGGGGGACAGGGGCGCGAATGAGCAGTTCTTC.

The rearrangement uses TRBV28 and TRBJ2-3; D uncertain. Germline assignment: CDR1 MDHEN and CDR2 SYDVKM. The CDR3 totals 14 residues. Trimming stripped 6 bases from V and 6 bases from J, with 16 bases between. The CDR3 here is CASSLVRPEDTQYF. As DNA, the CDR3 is TGTGCCAGCAGCCTTGTTCGCCCCGAGGATACGCAGTATTTT.

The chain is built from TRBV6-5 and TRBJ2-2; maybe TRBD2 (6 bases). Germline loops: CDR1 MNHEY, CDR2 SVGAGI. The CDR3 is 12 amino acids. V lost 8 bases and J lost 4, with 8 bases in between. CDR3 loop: CASGGSTGELFF. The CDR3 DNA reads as TGTGCCAGCGGAGGGTCCACCGGGGAGCTGTTTTTT.

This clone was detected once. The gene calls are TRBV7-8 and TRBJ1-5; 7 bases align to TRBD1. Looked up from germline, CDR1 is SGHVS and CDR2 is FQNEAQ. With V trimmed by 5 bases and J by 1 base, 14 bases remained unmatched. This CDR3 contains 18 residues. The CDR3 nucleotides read TGTGCCAGCAGCCCCCGATACGACAGGGTCGTAAGCAATCAGCCCCAGCATTTT. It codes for CASSPRYDRVVSNQPQHF.

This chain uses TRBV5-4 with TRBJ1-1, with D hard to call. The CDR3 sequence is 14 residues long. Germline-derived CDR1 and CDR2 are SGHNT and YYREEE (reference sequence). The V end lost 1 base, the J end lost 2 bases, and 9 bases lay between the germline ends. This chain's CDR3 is CASSLTAGNTEAFF. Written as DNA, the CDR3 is TGTGCCAGCAGCTTGACGGCAGGAAACACTGAAGCTTTCTTT. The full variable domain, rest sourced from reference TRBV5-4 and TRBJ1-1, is ETGVTQSPTHLIKTRGQQVTLRCSSQSGHNTVSWYQQALGQGPQFIFQYYREEENGRGNFPPRFSGLQFPNYSSELNVNALELDDSALYLCASSLTAGNTEAFFGQGTRLTVV.

CDR3 DNA sequence: TGTGCCACCAGCAGAGAAGGGATGGGGTTGGAGACCCAGTACTTC. This gives the protein CATSREGMGLETQYF. The chain is built from TRBV15 and TRBJ2-5; D is uncertain. Germline V gene lookup returns CDR1 LNHNV and CDR2 YYDKDF (reference sequence). Trimming shortened V by 0 bases and J by 5 bases, and 13 bases separated the two germline ends. This CDR3 is 15 amino acids long.

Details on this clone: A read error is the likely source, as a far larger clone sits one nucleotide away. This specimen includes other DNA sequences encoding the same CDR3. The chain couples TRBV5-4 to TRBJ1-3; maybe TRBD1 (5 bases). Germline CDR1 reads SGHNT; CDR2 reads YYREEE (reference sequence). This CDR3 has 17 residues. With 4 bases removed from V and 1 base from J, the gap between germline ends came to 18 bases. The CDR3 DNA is TGTGCCAGCAGCCAACGGCAGGGTGGGAGATCTGGAAACACCATATATTTT. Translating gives CASSQRQGGRSGNTIYF.

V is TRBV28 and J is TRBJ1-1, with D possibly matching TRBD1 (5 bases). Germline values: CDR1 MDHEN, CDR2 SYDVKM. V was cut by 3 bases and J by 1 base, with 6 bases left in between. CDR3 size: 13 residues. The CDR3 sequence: CASSFTGNTEAFF. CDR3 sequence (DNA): TGTGCCAGCAGTTTCACAGGGAACACTGAAGCTTTCTTT.

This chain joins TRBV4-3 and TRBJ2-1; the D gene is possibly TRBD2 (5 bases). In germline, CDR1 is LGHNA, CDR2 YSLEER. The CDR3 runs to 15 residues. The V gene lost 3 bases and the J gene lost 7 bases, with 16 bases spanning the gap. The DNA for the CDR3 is TGCGCCAGCAGCCACTTGATAGGCGGGCAGAATGAGCAGTTCTTC. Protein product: CASSHLIGGQNEQFF.

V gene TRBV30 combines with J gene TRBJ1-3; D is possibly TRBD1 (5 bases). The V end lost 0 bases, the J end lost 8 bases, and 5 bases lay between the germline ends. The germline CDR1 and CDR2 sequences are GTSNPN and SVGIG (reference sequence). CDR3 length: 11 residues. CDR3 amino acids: CAWSVGDTIYF. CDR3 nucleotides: TGTGCCTGGAGTGTGGGGGACACCATATATTTT.

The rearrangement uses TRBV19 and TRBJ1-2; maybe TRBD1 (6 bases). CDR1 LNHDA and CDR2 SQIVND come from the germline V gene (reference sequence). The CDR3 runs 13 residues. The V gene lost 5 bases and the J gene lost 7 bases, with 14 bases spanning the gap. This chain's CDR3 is CASSGTGTAGYTF. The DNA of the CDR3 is TGTGCCAGTAGTGGAACAGGGACGGCTGGCTACACCTTC.

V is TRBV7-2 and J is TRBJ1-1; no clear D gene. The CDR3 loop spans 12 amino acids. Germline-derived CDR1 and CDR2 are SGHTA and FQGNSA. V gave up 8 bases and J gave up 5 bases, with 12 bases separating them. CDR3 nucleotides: TGTGCCAGCCTACGGATGTCAACTGAAGCTTTCTTT. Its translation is CASLRMSTEAFF.

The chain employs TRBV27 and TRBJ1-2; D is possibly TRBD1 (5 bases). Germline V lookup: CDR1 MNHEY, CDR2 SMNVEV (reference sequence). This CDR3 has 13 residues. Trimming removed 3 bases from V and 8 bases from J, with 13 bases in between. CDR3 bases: TGTGCCAGCAGTTTCGGGACCTTGTCGGGCTACACCTTC. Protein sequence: CASSFGTLSGYTF.